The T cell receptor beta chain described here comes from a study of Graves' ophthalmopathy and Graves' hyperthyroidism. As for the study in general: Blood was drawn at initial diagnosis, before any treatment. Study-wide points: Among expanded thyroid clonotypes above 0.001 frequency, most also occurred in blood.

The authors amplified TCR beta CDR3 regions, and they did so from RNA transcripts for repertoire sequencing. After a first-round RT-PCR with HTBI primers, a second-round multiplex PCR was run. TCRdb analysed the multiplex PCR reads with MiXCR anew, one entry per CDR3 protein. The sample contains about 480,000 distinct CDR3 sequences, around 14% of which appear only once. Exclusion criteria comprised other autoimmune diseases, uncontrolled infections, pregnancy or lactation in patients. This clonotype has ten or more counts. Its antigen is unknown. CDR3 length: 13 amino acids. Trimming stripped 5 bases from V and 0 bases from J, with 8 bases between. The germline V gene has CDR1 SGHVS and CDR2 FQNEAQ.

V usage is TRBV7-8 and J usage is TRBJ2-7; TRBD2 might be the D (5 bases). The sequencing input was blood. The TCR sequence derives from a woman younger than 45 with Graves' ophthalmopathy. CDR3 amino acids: CASSDGDSYEQYF. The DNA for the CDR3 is TGTGCCAGCAGCGACGGGGACTCCTACGAGCAGTACTTC.